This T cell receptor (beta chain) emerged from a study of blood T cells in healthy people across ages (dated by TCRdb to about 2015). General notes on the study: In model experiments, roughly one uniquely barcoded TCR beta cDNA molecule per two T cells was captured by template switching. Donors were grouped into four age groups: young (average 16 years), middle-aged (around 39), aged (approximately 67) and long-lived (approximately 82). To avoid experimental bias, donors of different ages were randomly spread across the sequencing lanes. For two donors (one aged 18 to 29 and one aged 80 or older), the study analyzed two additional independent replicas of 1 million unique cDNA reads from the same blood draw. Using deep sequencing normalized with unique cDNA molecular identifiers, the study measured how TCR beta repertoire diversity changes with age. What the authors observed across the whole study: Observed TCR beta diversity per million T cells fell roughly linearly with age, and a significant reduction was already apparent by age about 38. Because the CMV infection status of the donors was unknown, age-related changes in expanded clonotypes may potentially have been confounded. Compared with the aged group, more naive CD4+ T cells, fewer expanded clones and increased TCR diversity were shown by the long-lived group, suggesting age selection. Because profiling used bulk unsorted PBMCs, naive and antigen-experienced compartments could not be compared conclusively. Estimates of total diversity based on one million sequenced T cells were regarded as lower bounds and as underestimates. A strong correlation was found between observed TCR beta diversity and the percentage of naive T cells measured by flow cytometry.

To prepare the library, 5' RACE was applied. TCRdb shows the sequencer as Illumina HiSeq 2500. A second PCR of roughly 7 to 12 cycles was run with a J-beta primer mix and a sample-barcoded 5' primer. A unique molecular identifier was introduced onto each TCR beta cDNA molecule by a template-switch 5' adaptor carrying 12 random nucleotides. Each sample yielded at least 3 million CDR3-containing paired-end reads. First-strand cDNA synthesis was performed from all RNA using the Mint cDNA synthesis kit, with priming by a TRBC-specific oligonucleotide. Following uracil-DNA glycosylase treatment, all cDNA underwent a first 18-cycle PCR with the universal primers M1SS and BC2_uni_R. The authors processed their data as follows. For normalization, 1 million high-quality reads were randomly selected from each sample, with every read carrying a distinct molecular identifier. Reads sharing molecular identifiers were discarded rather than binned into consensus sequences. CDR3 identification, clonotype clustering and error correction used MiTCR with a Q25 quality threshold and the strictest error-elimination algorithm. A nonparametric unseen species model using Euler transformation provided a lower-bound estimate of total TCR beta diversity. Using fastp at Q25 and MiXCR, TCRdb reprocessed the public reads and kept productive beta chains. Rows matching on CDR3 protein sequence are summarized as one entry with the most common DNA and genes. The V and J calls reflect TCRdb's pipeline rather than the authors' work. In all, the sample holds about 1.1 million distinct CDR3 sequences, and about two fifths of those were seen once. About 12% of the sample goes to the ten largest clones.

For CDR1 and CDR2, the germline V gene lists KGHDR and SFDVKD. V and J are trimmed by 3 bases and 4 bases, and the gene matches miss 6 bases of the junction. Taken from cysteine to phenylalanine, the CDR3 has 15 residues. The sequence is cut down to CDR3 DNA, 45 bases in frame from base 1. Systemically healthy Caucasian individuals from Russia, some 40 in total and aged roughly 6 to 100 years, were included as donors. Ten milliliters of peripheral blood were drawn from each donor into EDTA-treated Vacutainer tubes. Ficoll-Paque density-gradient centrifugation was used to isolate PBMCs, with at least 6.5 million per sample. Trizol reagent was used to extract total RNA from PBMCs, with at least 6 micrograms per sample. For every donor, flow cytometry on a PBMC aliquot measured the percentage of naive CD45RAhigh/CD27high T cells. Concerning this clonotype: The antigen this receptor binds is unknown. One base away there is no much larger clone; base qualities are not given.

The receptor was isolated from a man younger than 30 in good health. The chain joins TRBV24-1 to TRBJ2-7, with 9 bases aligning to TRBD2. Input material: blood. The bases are TGTGCCACCAGTGATCCCGGGACTAGCAATTACGAGCAGTACTTC. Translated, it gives CATSDPGTSNYEQYF.